This is a list of T cell receptor beta chains from one sample in a study of blood T cell repertoires in COVID-19. Assay: immunoSEQ multiplex PCR; the TCRdb copy retains only in-frame clones and omits some. Of about 45,000 clones in the sample, 80% to 90% were seen once. The sample was peripheral blood. These TCRs come from a human donor in a cohort sampled during active COVID-19. CDR3s include the opening cysteine and the closing phenylalanine or tryptophan. The order of the fields is V gene, D gene, J gene, clone size, CDR3 protein, CDR3 DNA. The D gene is left open where the match is weak. Only part of the rows carry a size: once, few, many, or a class if the clone is expanded.

v_call: TRBV4-2; d_call: TRBD1; j_call: TRBJ1-6; clone_size: NA; cdr3_aa: CASSLEGDRGSSPLHF; cdr3_nt: TGTGCCAGCAGCTTAGAGGGGGACAGGGGATCTTCACCCCTCCACTTT
v_call: TRBV6-5; d_call: NA; j_call: TRBJ1-1; clone_size: NA; cdr3_aa: CASSIALNTEAFF; cdr3_nt: TGTGCCAGCAGTATAGCTCTAAACACTGAAGCTTTCTTT
v_call: TRBV5-8; d_call: NA; j_call: TRBJ2-5; clone_size: NA; cdr3_aa: CASSLGDRRAGQETQYF; cdr3_nt: TGTGCCAGCAGCTTGGGTGATCGGCGGGCCGGTCAAGAGACCCAGTACTTC
v_call: TRBV19; d_call: NA; j_call: TRBJ1-5; clone_size: NA; cdr3_aa: CASSIMGGQPQHF; cdr3_nt: TGTGCCAGTAGTATAATGGGCGGGCAGCCCCAGCATTTT
v_call: TRBV14; d_call: NA; j_call: TRBJ1-1; clone_size: NA; cdr3_aa: CASSQERQVNTEAFF; cdr3_nt: TGTGCCAGCAGCCAAGAACGACAGGTCAACACTGAAGCTTTCTTT
v_call: TRBV3-1/TRBV3-2; d_call: TRBD2; j_call: TRBJ2-3; clone_size: NA; cdr3_aa: CASSQDSSGGTDTQYF; cdr3_nt: TGTGCCAGCAGCCAAGATAGCAGCGGGGGCACAGATACGCAGTATTTT
v_call: TRBV4-1; d_call: TRBD2; j_call: TRBJ2-5; clone_size: NA; cdr3_aa: CASSQEGTSVETQYF; cdr3_nt: TGCGCCAGCAGCCAAGAGGGGACTAGCGTGGAGACCCAGTACTTC
v_call: TRBV5-6; d_call: NA; j_call: TRBJ1-5; clone_size: NA; cdr3_aa: CASSLAPALGQPQHF; cdr3_nt: TGTGCCAGCAGCTTGGCCCCAGCCCTCGGGCAGCCCCAGCATTTT
v_call: TRBV10-3; d_call: TRBD1; j_call: TRBJ2-7; clone_size: few; cdr3_aa: CAIDQSGTGGVEQYF; cdr3_nt: TGTGCCATCGACCAATCCGGGACAGGGGGCGTCGAGCAGTACTTC
v_call: TRBV18; d_call: NA; j_call: TRBJ2-1; clone_size: NA; cdr3_aa: CASSPRLYNEQFF; cdr3_nt: TGTGCCAGCTCACCGCGTCTATACAATGAGCAGTTCTTC
v_call: TRBV2; d_call: TRBD2; j_call: TRBJ2-3; clone_size: NA; cdr3_aa: CASSASGGASGDTQYF; cdr3_nt: TGTGCCAGCAGTGCTAGCGGGGGGGCGAGCGGAGATACGCAGTATTTT
v_call: TRBV29-1; d_call: TRBD1; j_call: TRBJ1-1; clone_size: NA; cdr3_aa: CSEQGQINTEAFF; cdr3_nt: TGCAGCGAACAGGGGCAGATTAACACTGAAGCTTTCTTT
v_call: TRBV6-2/TRBV6-3; d_call: TRBD1; j_call: TRBJ2-3; clone_size: NA; cdr3_aa: CASSSFPGQGTDTQYF; cdr3_nt: TGTGCCAGCAGTTCATTTCCGGGACAGGGGACAGATACGCAGTATTTT
v_call: TRBV27; d_call: NA; j_call: TRBJ1-6; clone_size: NA; cdr3_aa: CASSLRNSPLHF; cdr3_nt: TGTGCCAGCAGTTTACGGAATTCACCCCTCCACTTT
v_call: TRBV12-5; d_call: TRBD1; j_call: TRBJ2-3; clone_size: NA; cdr3_aa: CASGFQGALKTDTQYF; cdr3_nt: TGTGCTAGTGGTTTTCAGGGGGCTTTAAAGACAGATACGCAGTATTTT
v_call: TRBV14; d_call: NA; j_call: TRBJ2-7; clone_size: NA; cdr3_aa: CASSRRTVDTNTYEQYF; cdr3_nt: TGTGCCAGCAGCCGCAGAACGGTGGACACCAATACCTACGAGCAGTACTTC
v_call: TRBV6-6; d_call: NA; j_call: TRBJ1-2; clone_size: NA; cdr3_aa: CASSHDDKGGYTF; cdr3_nt: TGTGCCAGCAGCCACGACGATAAGGGGGGCTACACCTTC
v_call: TRBV14; d_call: TRBD2; j_call: TRBJ2-1; clone_size: NA; cdr3_aa: CASSQTSGNEQFF; cdr3_nt: TGTGCCAGCAGCCAAACTAGCGGTAATGAGCAGTTCTTC
v_call: TRBV5-5; d_call: TRBD2; j_call: TRBJ2-5; clone_size: NA; cdr3_aa: CASSTFGTSGGAMLETQYF; cdr3_nt: TGTGCCAGCAGCACCTTTGGGACTAGCGGGGGAGCCATGTTGGAGACCCAGTACTTC
v_call: TRBV7-9; d_call: NA; j_call: TRBJ2-6; clone_size: NA; cdr3_aa: CASSLAVQAIAGANVLTF; cdr3_nt: TGTGCCAGCAGCTTAGCTGTCCAGGCAATCGCTGGGGCCAACGTCCTGACTTTC
v_call: TRBV6-5; d_call: TRBD2; j_call: TRBJ2-1; clone_size: NA; cdr3_aa: CASSYSRGAGNEQFF; cdr3_nt: TGTGCCAGCAGTTACTCGCGGGGGGCGGGGAATGAGCAGTTCTTC
v_call: TRBV24-1; d_call: NA; j_call: TRBJ2-3; clone_size: NA; cdr3_aa: CATSQGADTQYF; cdr3_nt: TGTGCCACCAGTCAAGGGGCAGATACGCAGTATTTT
v_call: TRBV5-1; d_call: NA; j_call: TRBJ1-3; clone_size: once; cdr3_aa: CASSAYNSGNTIYF; cdr3_nt: TGCGCCAGCAGCGCTTACAACTCTGGAAACACCATATATTTT
v_call: TRBV7-3; d_call: NA; j_call: TRBJ1-1; clone_size: NA; cdr3_aa: CASRSTANTEAFF; cdr3_nt: TGTGCCAGCAGATCCACAGCGAACACTGAAGCTTTCTTT
v_call: TRBV6-5; d_call: TRBD1; j_call: TRBJ2-2; clone_size: medium-sized; cdr3_aa: CARGQGNTGELFF; cdr3_nt: TGTGCCAGGGGACAGGGCAACACCGGGGAGCTGTTTTTT
v_call: TRBV24-1; d_call: NA; j_call: TRBJ2-1; clone_size: few; cdr3_aa: CATSDNNEQFF; cdr3_nt: TGTGCCACCAGTGACAACAATGAGCAGTTCTTC
v_call: TRBV9; d_call: NA; j_call: TRBJ1-1; clone_size: once; cdr3_aa: CASSVALNTEAFF; cdr3_nt: TGTGCCAGCAGCGTAGCCTTGAACACTGAAGCTTTCTTT
v_call: TRBV7-8; d_call: NA; j_call: TRBJ2-2; clone_size: NA; cdr3_aa: CASSLVGGPWAGELFF; cdr3_nt: TGTGCCAGCAGCCTCGTGGGGGGACCTTGGGCCGGGGAGCTGTTTTTT
v_call: TRBV9; d_call: NA; j_call: TRBJ2-3; clone_size: NA; cdr3_aa: CASSAQGGGTDTQYF; cdr3_nt: TGTGCCAGCAGCGCTCAGGGGGGCGGCACAGATACGCAGTATTTT
v_call: TRBV5-1; d_call: NA; j_call: TRBJ2-5; clone_size: NA; cdr3_aa: CASSFRGGETQYF; cdr3_nt: TGCGCCAGCAGCTTCCGGGGTGGGGAGACCCAGTACTTC
v_call: TRBV4-1; d_call: TRBD1; j_call: TRBJ1-5; clone_size: once; cdr3_aa: CASSQRQGARDGNQPQHF; cdr3_nt: TGCGCCAGCAGCCAGAGACAGGGGGCGCGTGATGGCAATCAGCCCCAGCATTTT
v_call: TRBV5-5; d_call: NA; j_call: TRBJ1-3; clone_size: NA; cdr3_aa: CASSLDGAGNTIYF; cdr3_nt: TGTGCCAGCAGCTTGGACGGGGCTGGAAACACCATATATTTT
v_call: TRBV9; d_call: NA; j_call: TRBJ2-3; clone_size: few; cdr3_aa: CASSVVARGGTDTQYF; cdr3_nt: TGTGCCAGCAGCGTAGTAGCCCGTGGCGGCACAGATACGCAGTATTTT
v_call: TRBV6-2/TRBV6-3; d_call: NA; j_call: TRBJ2-5; clone_size: NA; cdr3_aa: CASSYSGAYQETQYF; cdr3_nt: TGTGCCAGCAGTTACTCGGGGGCCTACCAAGAGACCCAGTACTTC
v_call: TRBV1; d_call: NA; j_call: TRBJ2-2; clone_size: NA; cdr3_aa: CTSWRGPDTGELFF; cdr3_nt: TGCACCAGCTGGCGGGGCCCGGACACCGGGGAGCTGTTTTTT
v_call: TRBV9; d_call: NA; j_call: TRBJ1-2; clone_size: NA; cdr3_aa: CASSAGYMSANYGYTF; cdr3_nt: TGTGCCAGCAGCGCCGGTTATATGTCCGCTAACTATGGCTACACCTTC
v_call: TRBV5-1; d_call: NA; j_call: TRBJ2-3; clone_size: NA; cdr3_aa: CASSLGGPGTYTQYF; cdr3_nt: TGCGCCAGCAGCTTGGGGGGCCCCGGCACTTATACGCAGTATTTT